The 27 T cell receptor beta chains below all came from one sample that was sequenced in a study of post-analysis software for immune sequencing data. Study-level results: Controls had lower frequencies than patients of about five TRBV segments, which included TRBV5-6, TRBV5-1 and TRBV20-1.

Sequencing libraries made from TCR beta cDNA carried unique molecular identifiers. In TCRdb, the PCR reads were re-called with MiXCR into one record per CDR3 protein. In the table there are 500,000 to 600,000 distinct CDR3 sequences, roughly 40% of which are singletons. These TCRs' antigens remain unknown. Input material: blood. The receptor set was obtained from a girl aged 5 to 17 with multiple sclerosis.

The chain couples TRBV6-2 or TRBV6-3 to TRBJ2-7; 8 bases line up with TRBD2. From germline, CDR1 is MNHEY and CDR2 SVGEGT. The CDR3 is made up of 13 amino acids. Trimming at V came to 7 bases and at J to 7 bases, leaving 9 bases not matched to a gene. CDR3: CASKERELGEQYF. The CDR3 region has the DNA TGTGCCAGCAAGGAGCGGGAGCTGGGTGAGCAGTACTTC.

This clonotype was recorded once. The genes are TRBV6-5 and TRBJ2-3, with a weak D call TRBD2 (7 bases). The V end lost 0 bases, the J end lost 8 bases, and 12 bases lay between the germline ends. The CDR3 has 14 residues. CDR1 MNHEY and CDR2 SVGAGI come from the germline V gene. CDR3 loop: CASSYSNREGTQYF. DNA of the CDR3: TGTGCCAGCAGTTACTCTAACAGGGAGGGTACGCAGTATTTT.

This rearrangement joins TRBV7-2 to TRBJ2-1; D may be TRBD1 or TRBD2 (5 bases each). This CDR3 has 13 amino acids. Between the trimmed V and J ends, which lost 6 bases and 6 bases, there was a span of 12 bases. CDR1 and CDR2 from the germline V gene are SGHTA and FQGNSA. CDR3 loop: CASSPGTLNEQFF. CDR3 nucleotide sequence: TGTGCCAGCAGTCCCGGGACCCTCAATGAGCAGTTCTTC.

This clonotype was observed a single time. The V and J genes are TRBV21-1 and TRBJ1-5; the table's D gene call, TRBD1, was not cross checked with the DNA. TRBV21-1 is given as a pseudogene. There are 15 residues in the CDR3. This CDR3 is CASRHRDREGQPQHF. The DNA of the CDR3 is TGTGCCAGCAGACACAGGGACAGGGAGGGACAGCCCCAGCATTTT.

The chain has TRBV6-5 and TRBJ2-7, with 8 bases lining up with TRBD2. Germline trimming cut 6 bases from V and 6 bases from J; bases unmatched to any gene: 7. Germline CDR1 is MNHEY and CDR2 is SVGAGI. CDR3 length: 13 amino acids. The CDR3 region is CASRTSGRSEQYF. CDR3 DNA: TGTGCCAGCAGAACTAGCGGAAGGTCCGAGCAGTACTTC.

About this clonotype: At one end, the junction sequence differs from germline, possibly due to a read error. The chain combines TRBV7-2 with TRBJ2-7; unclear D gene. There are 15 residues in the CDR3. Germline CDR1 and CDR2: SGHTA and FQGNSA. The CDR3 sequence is CASSLSQLASYEQYF. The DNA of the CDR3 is TGTGCCAGCAGCTTATCCCAGTTAGCCTCCTACGAGCAGTACTTT.

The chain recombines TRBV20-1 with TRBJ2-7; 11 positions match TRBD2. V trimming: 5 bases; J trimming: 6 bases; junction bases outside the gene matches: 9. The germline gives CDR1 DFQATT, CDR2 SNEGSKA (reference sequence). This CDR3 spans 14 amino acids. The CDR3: CSADIAGGNGEQYF. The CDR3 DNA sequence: TGCAGTGCTGATATAGCGGGGGGGAATGGCGAGCAGTACTTC.

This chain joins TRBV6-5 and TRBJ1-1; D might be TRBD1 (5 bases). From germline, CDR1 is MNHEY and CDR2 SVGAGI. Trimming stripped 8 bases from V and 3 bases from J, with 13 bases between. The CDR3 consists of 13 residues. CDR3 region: CASQRGRHTEAFF. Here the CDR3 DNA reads TGTGCCAGCCAACGGGGCAGACACACTGAAGCTTTCTTT.

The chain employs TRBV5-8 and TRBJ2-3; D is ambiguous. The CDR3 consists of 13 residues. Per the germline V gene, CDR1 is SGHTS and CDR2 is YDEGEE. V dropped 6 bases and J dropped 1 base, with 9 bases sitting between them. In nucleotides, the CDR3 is TGTGCCAGCAACTTCTGGGGCACAGATACGCAGTATTTT. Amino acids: CASNFWGTDTQYF. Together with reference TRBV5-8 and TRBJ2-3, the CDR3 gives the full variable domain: EAGVTQSPTHLIKTRGQQATLRCSPISGHTSVYWYQQALGLGLQFLLWYDEGEERNRGNFPPRFSGRQFPNYSSELNVNALELEDSALYLCASNFWGTDTQYFGPGTRLTVL.

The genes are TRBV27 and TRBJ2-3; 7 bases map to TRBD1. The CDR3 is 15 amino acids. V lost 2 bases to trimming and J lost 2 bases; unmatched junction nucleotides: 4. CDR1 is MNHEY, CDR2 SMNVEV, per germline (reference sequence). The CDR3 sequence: CASSLGTAYTDTQYF. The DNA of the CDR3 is TGTGCCAGCAGTTTAGGGACAGCTTACACAGATACGCAGTATTTT.

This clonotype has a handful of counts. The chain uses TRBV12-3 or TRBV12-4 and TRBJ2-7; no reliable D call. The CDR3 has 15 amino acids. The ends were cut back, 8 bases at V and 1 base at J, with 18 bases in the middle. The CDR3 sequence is CASGPRWAGSYEQYF. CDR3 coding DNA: TGTGCCAGCGGCCCCCGGTGGGCCGGTTCCTACGAGCAGTACTTC.

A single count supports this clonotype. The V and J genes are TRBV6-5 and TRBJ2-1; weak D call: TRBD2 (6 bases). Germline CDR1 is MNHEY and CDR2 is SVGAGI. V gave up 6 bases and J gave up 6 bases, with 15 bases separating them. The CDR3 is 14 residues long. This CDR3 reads CASRYIGGTNEQFF. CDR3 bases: TGTGCCAGCAGGTACATCGGGGGAACCAATGAGCAGTTCTTC.

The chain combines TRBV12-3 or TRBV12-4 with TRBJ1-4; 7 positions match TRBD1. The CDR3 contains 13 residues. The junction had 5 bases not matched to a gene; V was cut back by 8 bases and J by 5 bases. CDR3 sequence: CASWGTENEKLFF. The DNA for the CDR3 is TGTGCCAGCTGGGGGACAGAGAATGAAAAACTGTTTTTT.

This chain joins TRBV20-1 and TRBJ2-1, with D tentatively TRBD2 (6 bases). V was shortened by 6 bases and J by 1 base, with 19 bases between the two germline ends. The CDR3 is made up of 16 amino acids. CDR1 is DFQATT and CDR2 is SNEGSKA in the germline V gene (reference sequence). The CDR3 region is CSASPPRGESYNEQFF. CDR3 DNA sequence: TGCAGTGCCTCTCCCCCGCGGGGTGAGTCCTACAATGAGCAGTTCTTC.

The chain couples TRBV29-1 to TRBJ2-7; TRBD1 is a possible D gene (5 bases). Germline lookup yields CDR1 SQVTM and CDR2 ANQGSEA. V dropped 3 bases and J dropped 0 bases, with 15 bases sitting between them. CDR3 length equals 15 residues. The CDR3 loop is CSVEPTDSLSYEQYF. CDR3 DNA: TGCAGCGTTGAGCCCACAGACAGCCTCTCCTACGAGCAGTACTTC.

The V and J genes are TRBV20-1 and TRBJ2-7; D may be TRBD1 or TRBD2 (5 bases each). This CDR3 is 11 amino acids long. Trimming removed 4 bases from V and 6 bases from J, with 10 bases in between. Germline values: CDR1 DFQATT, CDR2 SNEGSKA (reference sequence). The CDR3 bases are TGCAGTGCTACAGGGAGCGGCGAGCAGTACTTC. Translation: CSATGSGEQYF.

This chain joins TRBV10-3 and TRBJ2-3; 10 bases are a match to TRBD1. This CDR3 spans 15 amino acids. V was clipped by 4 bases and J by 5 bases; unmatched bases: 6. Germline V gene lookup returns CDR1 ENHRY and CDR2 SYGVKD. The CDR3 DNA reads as TGTGCCATCAGTGCCCCGGGACAGGGGTTAGATACGCAGTATTTT. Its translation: CAISAPGQGLDTQYF.

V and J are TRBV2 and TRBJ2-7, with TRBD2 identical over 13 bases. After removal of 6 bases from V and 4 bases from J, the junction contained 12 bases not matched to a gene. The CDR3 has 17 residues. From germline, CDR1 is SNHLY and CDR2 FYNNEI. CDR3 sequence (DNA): TGTGCCAGCAGCACCCCTAGGACTAGCGGGAGTTCGTACGAGCAGTACTTC. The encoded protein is CASSTPRTSGSSYEQYF.

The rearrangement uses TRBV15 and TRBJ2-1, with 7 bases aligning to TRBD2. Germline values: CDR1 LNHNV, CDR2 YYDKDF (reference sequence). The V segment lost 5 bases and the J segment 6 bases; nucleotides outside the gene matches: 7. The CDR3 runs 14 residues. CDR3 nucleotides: TGTGCCACCAGCCTGGAAGCGGGGTCCAATGAGCAGTTCTTC. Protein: CATSLEAGSNEQFF.

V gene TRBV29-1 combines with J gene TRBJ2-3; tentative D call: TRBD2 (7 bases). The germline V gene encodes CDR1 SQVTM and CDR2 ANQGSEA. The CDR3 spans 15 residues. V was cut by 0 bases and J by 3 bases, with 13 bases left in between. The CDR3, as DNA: TGCAGCGTTGAAGATCGGGGAGGGGGTACAGATACGCAGTATTTT. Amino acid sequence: CSVEDRGGGTDTQYF.

The CDR3 is CASSLGRGRAWTDTQYF. CDR3 coding DNA: TGTGCCAGCAGCTTAGGGAGGGGGCGAGCGTGGACAGATACGCAGTATTTT. J is TRBJ2-3 and V is TRBV11-2, with a weak D call TRBD1 (7 bases). Germline V lookup: CDR1 SGHAT, CDR2 FQNNGV. The CDR3 is 17 residues long. The V and J ends lost 1 base and 3 bases respectively, with 17 bases between them.

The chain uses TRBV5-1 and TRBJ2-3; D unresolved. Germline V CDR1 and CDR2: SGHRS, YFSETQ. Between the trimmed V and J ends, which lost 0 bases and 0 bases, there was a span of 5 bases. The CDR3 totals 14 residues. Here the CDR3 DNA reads TGCGCCAGCAGCTTGGACAGTAGCACAGATACGCAGTATTTT. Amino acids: CASSLDSSTDTQYF.

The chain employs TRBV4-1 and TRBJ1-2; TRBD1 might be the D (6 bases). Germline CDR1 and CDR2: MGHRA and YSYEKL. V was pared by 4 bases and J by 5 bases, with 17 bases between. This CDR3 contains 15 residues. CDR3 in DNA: TGCGCCAGCAGCCCCTACTGGGGGGCCTCTTATGGCTACACCTTC. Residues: CASSPYWGASYGYTF.

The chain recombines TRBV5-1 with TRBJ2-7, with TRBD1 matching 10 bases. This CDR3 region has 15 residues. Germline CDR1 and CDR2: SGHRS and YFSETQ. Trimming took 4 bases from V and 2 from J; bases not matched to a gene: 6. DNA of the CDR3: TGCGCCAGCAGCCTCTGGACAGGGGGACCCTACGAGCAGTACTTC. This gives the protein CASSLWTGGPYEQYF.

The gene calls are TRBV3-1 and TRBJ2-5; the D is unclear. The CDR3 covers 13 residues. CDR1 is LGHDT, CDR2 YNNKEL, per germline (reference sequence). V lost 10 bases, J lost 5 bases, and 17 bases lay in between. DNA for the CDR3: TGTGCCACCTCATCCGTATTTGTTGAGACCCAGTACTTC. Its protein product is CATSSVFVETQYF.

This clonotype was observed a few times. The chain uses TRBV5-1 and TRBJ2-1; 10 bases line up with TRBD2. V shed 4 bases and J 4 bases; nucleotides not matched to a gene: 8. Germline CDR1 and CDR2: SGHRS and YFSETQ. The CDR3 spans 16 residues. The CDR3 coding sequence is TGCGCCAGCAGCGCATCTAGCGGGGGCACATACAATGAGCAGTTCTTC. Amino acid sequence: CASSASSGGTYNEQFF.

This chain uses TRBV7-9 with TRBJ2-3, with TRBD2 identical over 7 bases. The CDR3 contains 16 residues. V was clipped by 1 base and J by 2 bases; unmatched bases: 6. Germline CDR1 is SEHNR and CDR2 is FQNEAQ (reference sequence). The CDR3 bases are TGTGCCAGCAGCTTAGAGAGGCTAGCGGCCACAGATACGCAGTATTTT. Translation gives CASSLERLAATDTQYF.